These T cell receptor beta chains were read from a single sample in a study of T cell repertoires in cytomegalovirus infection. TCRdb independently ran MiXCR on the reads; one entry per CDR3 protein. In the table there are around 450,000 distinct CDR3 sequences, under 40% of which are singletons. The specimen was PBMCs. Every receptor here comes from a human donor in good health (CMV status not recorded). Some clones in this sample may be carry-over from other donors' samples. CDR3s include the opening cysteine and the closing phenylalanine or tryptophan. A D gene is named only where the DNA matches it firmly. Not all rows give a size; the values are once, few, many and, for expanded clones, a class.

abundance: few
d_gene: TRBD2
j_gene: TRBJ2-1
len: 14
v_gene: TRBV6-8
CDR3nt: TGTGCCAGCAGTCCGGGACTAGCAAACAATGAGCAGTTCTTC
CDR3aa: CASSPGLANNEQFF

abundance: .
d_gene: .
j_gene: TRBJ1-6
len: 15
v_gene: TRBV5-5
CDR3nt: TGTGCCAGCAGCTTGGACGGACAACCCAATTCACCCCTCCACTTT
CDR3aa: CASSLDGQPNSPLHF

abundance: .
d_gene: .
j_gene: TRBJ2-1
len: 13
v_gene: TRBV11-2
CDR3nt: TGTGCCAGCAGCTTAAGAATCTGGGAATTCGAGTTCTTC
CDR3aa: CASSLRIWEFEFF

abundance: few
d_gene: .
j_gene: TRBJ1-4
len: 15
v_gene: TRBV2
CDR3nt: TGTGCCAGCAGTGATGTTCAGGGTGATTGGGAAAAACTGTTTTTT
CDR3aa: CASSDVQGDWEKLFF

abundance: .
d_gene: TRBD1
j_gene: TRBJ1-3
len: 16
v_gene: TRBV28
CDR3nt: TGTGCCAGCTACGCCCCGACAGGGGCCGTTGGAAACACCATATATTTT
CDR3aa: CASYAPTGAVGNTIYF

abundance: .
d_gene: TRBD2
j_gene: TRBJ2-5
len: 16
v_gene: TRBV7-9
CDR3nt: TGTGCCAGCAGCCATGGACTAGCGGGGGGCCAGGAGACCCAGTACTTC
CDR3aa: CASSHGLAGGQETQYF

abundance: few
d_gene: .
j_gene: TRBJ2-3
len: 14
v_gene: TRBV7-8
CDR3nt: TGTGCCAGCAGCTTAAGCGGGCGGCCAGATACGCAGTATTTT
CDR3aa: CASSLSGRPDTQYF

abundance: few
d_gene: .
j_gene: TRBJ1-6
len: 16
v_gene: TRBV7-6
CDR3nt: TGTGCCAGCAGCTTAGCAGCGGACATTGAGAATTCACCCCTCCACTTT
CDR3aa: CASSLAADIENSPLHF

abundance: few
d_gene: .
j_gene: TRBJ2-7
len: 14
v_gene: TRBV20-1
CDR3nt: TGCAGTGCTGGGGGCTCTCTAGGGGGCTACGAGCAGTACTTC
CDR3aa: CSAGGSLGGYEQYF

abundance: .
d_gene: .
j_gene: TRBJ2-4
len: 15
v_gene: TRBV5-6
CDR3nt: TGTGCCAGCAGCGCCGGAGGACAAGCCAAAAACATTCAGTACTTC
CDR3aa: CASSAGGQAKNIQYF

abundance: many
d_gene: TRBD1
j_gene: TRBJ1-2
len: 15
v_gene: TRBV7-2
CDR3nt: TGTGCCAGCAGCTTTGGTCCGGGACAGATCTATGGCTACACCTTC
CDR3aa: CASSFGPGQIYGYTF

abundance: .
d_gene: TRBD1
j_gene: TRBJ1-2
len: 18
v_gene: TRBV7-9
CDR3nt: TGTGCCAGCAGCTCGGGTGGGTCCGAGGACAGGGGTAGATATGGCTACACCTTC
CDR3aa: CASSSGGSEDRGRYGYTF

abundance: few
d_gene: .
j_gene: TRBJ2-1
len: 14
v_gene: TRBV7-2
CDR3nt: TGTGCCAGCAGCTTACTCACAGTGTACGGTGAGCAGTTCTTC
CDR3aa: CASSLLTVYGEQFF

abundance: few
d_gene: TRBD2
j_gene: TRBJ2-3
len: 17
v_gene: TRBV7-3
CDR3nt: TGTGCCAGCAGTCCTGTGCCAGCGGGGGGTAACTTGGATACGCAGTATTTT
CDR3aa: CASSPVPAGGNLDTQYF

abundance: many
d_gene: .
j_gene: TRBJ1-6
len: 15
v_gene: TRBV7-2
CDR3nt: TGTGCCAGCAGCCCACCCCCTCTTTATAATTCACCCCTCCACTTT
CDR3aa: CASSPPPLYNSPLHF

abundance: many
d_gene: .
j_gene: TRBJ1-5
len: 15
v_gene: TRBV7-2
CDR3nt: TGTGCCAGCAGCTTAGGTGGAGAAAGGGCCCAGCCCCAGCATTTT
CDR3aa: CASSLGGERAQPQHF

abundance: many
d_gene: TRBD1
j_gene: TRBJ1-2
len: 13
v_gene: TRBV12-3/TRBV12-4
CDR3nt: TGTGCCAGCACCTCATGGGGAGGGGGCGGCTACACCTTC
CDR3aa: CASTSWGGGGYTF

abundance: few
d_gene: .
j_gene: TRBJ1-5
len: 15
v_gene: TRBV4-1
CDR3nt: TGCGCCAGCAGCCATAGGGAGGGGAGCAATCAGCCCCAGCATTTT
CDR3aa: CASSHREGSNQPQHF

abundance: .
d_gene: TRBD1
j_gene: TRBJ1-1
len: 16
v_gene: TRBV19
CDR3nt: TGTGCCAGTAGTACTGGGACAGGGGGTTTGAACACTGAAGCTTTCTTT
CDR3aa: CASSTGTGGLNTEAFF

abundance: few
d_gene: TRBD1
j_gene: TRBJ2-7
len: 13
v_gene: TRBV25-1
CDR3nt: TGTGCCAGCAGTGTGAGGACAGGGAGCGAGCAGTACTTC
CDR3aa: CASSVRTGSEQYF

abundance: .
d_gene: .
j_gene: TRBJ2-2
len: 14
v_gene: TRBV6-5
CDR3nt: TGTGCCATCAGTTACTCCGATTCGGCCGGGGAGCTGTTTTTT
CDR3aa: CAISYSDSAGELFF

abundance: few
d_gene: .
j_gene: TRBJ2-3
len: 16
v_gene: TRBV15
CDR3nt: TGTGCCACCAGCAGAGATAGTGCGGGGGCCACAGATACGCAGTATTTT
CDR3aa: CATSRDSAGATDTQYF

abundance: many
d_gene: .
j_gene: TRBJ1-1
len: 14
v_gene: TRBV7-2
CDR3nt: TGTGCCAGCAGCCCGAGGGCAGGGCACACTGAAGCTTTCTTT
CDR3aa: CASSPRAGHTEAFF

abundance: .
d_gene: .
j_gene: TRBJ2-7
len: 16
v_gene: TRBV28
CDR3nt: TGTGCAAGCAGTTGTGACATAGGACGGGGATACACTGAGCAGTACTTC
CDR3aa: CASSCDIGRGYTEQYF

abundance: .
d_gene: TRBD2
j_gene: TRBJ2-7
len: 15
v_gene: TRBV27
CDR3nt: TGTGCCATTAGTTCCGGGACTAGCGGGAAACACGAGCAGTACTTC
CDR3aa: CAISSGTSGKHEQYF

abundance: few
d_gene: .
j_gene: TRBJ1-4
len: 16
v_gene: TRBV3-1
CDR3nt: TGTGCCAGCAGCCTACAGGGAGGGGCCGCTAATGAAAAACTGTTTTTT
CDR3aa: CASSLQGGAANEKLFF

abundance: .
d_gene: .
j_gene: TRBJ1-1
len: 14
v_gene: TRBV5-4
CDR3nt: TGTGCCAGCAGCTTGGGCCTCACCGGCACTGAAGCTTTCTTT
CDR3aa: CASSLGLTGTEAFF

abundance: many
d_gene: .
j_gene: TRBJ1-1
len: 15
v_gene: TRBV7-2
CDR3nt: TGTGCCAGCAGCTTAGCGCCAGGGGCGAACACTGAAGCTTTCTTT
CDR3aa: CASSLAPGANTEAFF

abundance: .
d_gene: .
j_gene: TRBJ1-4
len: 18
v_gene: TRBV28
CDR3nt: TGTGCCAGCAGTTTTTTTAAGGGGGGGGGAAGGGAATATGAAAACCTGTTTTTT
CDR3aa: CASSFFKGGGREYENLFF

abundance: .
d_gene: TRBD2
j_gene: TRBJ2-7
len: 15
v_gene: TRBV11-2
CDR3nt: TGTGCCAGCAGCGGTAGCGGGGGGCGCTCCTACGAGCAGTACTTC
CDR3aa: CASSGSGGRSYEQYF

abundance: .
d_gene: TRBD1
j_gene: TRBJ2-1
len: 15
v_gene: TRBV6-6
CDR3nt: TGTGCCACCAAATTGGGGACAGGATTATACAATGAGCAGTTCTTC
CDR3aa: CATKLGTGLYNEQFF

abundance: many
d_gene: .
j_gene: TRBJ1-4
len: 14
v_gene: TRBV7-2
CDR3nt: TGTGCCAGCAGCTTGGGAGTGAATTGGGAAAAACTGTTTTTT
CDR3aa: CASSLGVNWEKLFF

abundance: many
d_gene: TRBD1
j_gene: TRBJ1-4
len: 17
v_gene: TRBV7-2
CDR3nt: TGTGCCAGCAGACAGGGACAGGGAGTTGCAACTAATGAAAAACTGTTTTTT
CDR3aa: CASRQGQGVATNEKLFF

abundance: few
d_gene: .
j_gene: TRBJ2-7
len: 13
v_gene: TRBV28
CDR3nt: TGTGCCAGCACTAGTGGCGGCTCCTACGAGCAGTACTTC
CDR3aa: CASTSGGSYEQYF

abundance: .
d_gene: TRBD2
j_gene: TRBJ2-1
len: 16
v_gene: TRBV10-3
CDR3nt: TGTGCCATCAGCCACCCAACTAGCGGGGACAATTATGAGCAGTTCTTC
CDR3aa: CAISHPTSGDNYEQFF

abundance: .
d_gene: .
j_gene: TRBJ2-5
len: 17
v_gene: TRBV7-6
CDR3nt: TGTGCCAGCAGCTTAGCGGTCCGCGACAGTGGGCAAGAGACCCAGTACTTC
CDR3aa: CASSLAVRDSGQETQYF

abundance: many
d_gene: TRBD2
j_gene: TRBJ2-2
len: 17
v_gene: TRBV7-6
CDR3nt: TGTGCCAGCAGCTTAGGGACTAGCGGGGGGATCACCGGGGAGCTGTTTTTT
CDR3aa: CASSLGTSGGITGELFF

abundance: .
d_gene: TRBD2
j_gene: TRBJ2-7
len: 18
v_gene: TRBV12-3/TRBV12-4
CDR3nt: TGTGCCAGCAGTTTGTTCGGACTAGCGGTTCTGGATGGCTACGAGCAGTACTTC
CDR3aa: CASSLFGLAVLDGYEQYF

abundance: many
d_gene: TRBD1
j_gene: TRBJ2-3
len: 17
v_gene: TRBV7-2
CDR3nt: TGTGCCAGCAGCTTAAGGGAGACAGGGGGCCGAAAAGATACGCAGTATTTT
CDR3aa: CASSLRETGGRKDTQYF

abundance: many
d_gene: TRBD1
j_gene: TRBJ2-4
len: 18
v_gene: TRBV7-2
CDR3nt: TGTGCCAGCAGTACCGGGACAGGGGGACCCCTAGCCAAAAACATTCAGTACTTC
CDR3aa: CASSTGTGGPLAKNIQYF

abundance: few
d_gene: .
j_gene: TRBJ2-5
len: 13
v_gene: TRBV5-4
CDR3nt: TGTGCCAGCAGCCCCATCGTACAGGAGACCCAGTACTTC
CDR3aa: CASSPIVQETQYF

abundance: many
d_gene: TRBD1
j_gene: TRBJ2-2
len: 15
v_gene: TRBV7-6
CDR3nt: TGTGCCAGCAGCTCAGACAGGGGGGACACCGGGGAGCTGTTTTTT
CDR3aa: CASSSDRGDTGELFF

abundance: .
d_gene: .
j_gene: TRBJ2-7
len: 12
v_gene: TRBV28
CDR3nt: TGTGCCAGCAGTTTTCCCTTTGCCGAGCAGTACTTC
CDR3aa: CASSFPFAEQYF

abundance: many
d_gene: .
j_gene: TRBJ1-6
len: 14
v_gene: TRBV18
CDR3nt: TGTGCCAGCTCACCAGAAACAGCTAATTCACCCCTCCACTTT
CDR3aa: CASSPETANSPLHF

abundance: .
d_gene: TRBD1
j_gene: TRBJ1-5
len: 15
v_gene: TRBV6-2/TRBV6-3
CDR3nt: TGTGCCAGCAGACAAAATACAGGGGGCAACCAGCCCCAGCATTTT
CDR3aa: CASRQNTGGNQPQHF

abundance: few
d_gene: .
j_gene: TRBJ1-4
len: 14
v_gene: TRBV18
CDR3nt: TGTGCCAGCTCAGACGGACACACGAGAGAAAAACTGTTTTTT
CDR3aa: CASSDGHTREKLFF

abundance: many
d_gene: .
j_gene: TRBJ2-1
len: 16
v_gene: TRBV12-3/TRBV12-4
CDR3nt: TGTGCCAGCAGCACATTCGGGCTAGCGAACAACAATGAGCAGTTCTTC
CDR3aa: CASSTFGLANNNEQFF

abundance: .
d_gene: TRBD2
j_gene: TRBJ2-7
len: 15
v_gene: TRBV28
CDR3nt: TGTGCCAGCAGTTCAGGGACTAGCGGGGTCTCCGAGCAGTACTTC
CDR3aa: CASSSGTSGVSEQYF

abundance: few
d_gene: .
j_gene: TRBJ1-2
len: 13
v_gene: TRBV28
CDR3nt: TGTGCCAGCAGTTTTAGGCAGGCCTATGGCTACACCTTC
CDR3aa: CASSFRQAYGYTF